These 23 T cell receptor beta chains were sequenced from one sample in a study of blood T cell repertoires in COVID-19. Data came from immunoSEQ multiplex PCR; TCRdb stores just in-frame clones and leaves some out. The table shows approximately 170,000 clones, with 84% occurring only once. The sample was PBMCs or T cells enriched from blood (not recorded which). These TCRs come from a woman between 45 and 65 years old who had recovered from COVID-19.

The chain joins TRBV7-2 to TRBJ1-6; TRBD1 agrees at 9 bases. The CDR3 has 14 residues. J was trimmed by 7 bases and V by 5 bases; bases with no gene match: 3. Germline V gene data show CDR1 as SGHTA and CDR2 as FQGNSA. The CDR3 reads CASSRGTGNSPLHF. The DNA for the CDR3 is TGTGCCAGCAGCCGCGGGACAGGGAATTCACCCCTCCACTTT.

This chain connects TRBV6-6 to TRBJ2-7; no reliable D call. The germline V and J ends were trimmed by 4 bases and 1 base, with 8 bases remaining between them. The V gene's germline CDR1 is MNHNY and CDR2 SVGAGI (reference sequence). CDR3 length: 13 residues. CDR3 region: CASSLRGSYEQYF. CDR3 sequence (DNA): TGTGCCAGCAGTTTGCGCGGTTCCTACGAGCAGTACTTC.

CDR3 sequence: CASSFSANYGYTF. The CDR3 DNA reads as TGTGCCAGCAGCTTTTCAGCTAACTATGGCTACACCTTC. The chain employs TRBV7-9 and TRBJ1-2, with D unclear. Trimming took off 3 bases at V and 0 bases at J, with 5 bases between the two ends. Germline CDR1 is SEHNR and CDR2 is FQNEAQ (reference sequence). CDR3 length equals 13 residues.

The chain joins TRBV18 to TRBJ1-5, with D perhaps matching TRBD1 (5 bases). The CDR3 sequence is 13 residues long. Germline values: CDR1 KGHSH, CDR2 LQKENI. Trimming removed 3 bases at V and 4 bases at J, with 7 bases between. CDR3 coding DNA: TGTGCCAGCTCACCGGGGCCGAATCAGCCCCAGCATTTT. Its protein product is CASSPGPNQPQHF.

The chain uses TRBV24-1 and TRBJ1-2; D ambiguous. Trimming pared 6 bases from V and 5 bases from J, leaving 12 bases between. From germline, CDR1 is KGHDR and CDR2 SFDVKD. The CDR3 totals 13 residues. CDR3 residues: CATSRSRSYGYTF. The CDR3 region has the DNA TGTGCCACCAGTCGTAGCAGATCTTATGGCTACACCTTC.

This clone has a handful of counts. The chain employs TRBV19 and TRBJ1-5, with 7 bases aligning to TRBD1. Germline V lookup: CDR1 LNHDA, CDR2 SQIVND (reference sequence). This CDR3 spans 14 amino acids. V lost 8 bases, J lost 2 bases, and 6 bases stayed unmatched. The CDR3 sequence is CASARGGGNQPQHF. In DNA form, the CDR3 reads TGTGCCAGTGCTAGAGGGGGCGGCAATCAGCCCCAGCATTTT.

The chain joins TRBV7-2 to TRBJ2-1, with 9 bases fitting TRBD2. The CDR3 covers 17 residues. The germline gives CDR1 SGHTA, CDR2 FQGNSA. V lost 0 bases, J lost 9 bases, and 12 bases stayed unmatched. CDR3 sequence (DNA): TGTGCCAGCAGCTTAGCCCGACCCGGGACTAGCTTGAGTGAGCAGTTCTTC. Its translation is CASSLARPGTSLSEQFF.

The rearrangement uses TRBV5-1 and TRBJ2-7, with a tentative D call TRBD1 (6 bases). V lost 2 bases and J lost 2, with 14 bases in between. The germline gives CDR1 SGHRS, CDR2 YFSETQ. The CDR3 is 15 residues long. In DNA form, the CDR3 reads TGCGCCAGCAGCTTCGGGGACAAAGGGGCCTACGAGCAGTACTTC. This gives the protein CASSFGDKGAYEQYF.

The rearrangement uses TRBV11-3 and TRBJ1-4; no clear D gene. This CDR3 has 14 amino acids. Looked up from germline, CDR1 is SGHNT and CDR2 is YENEEA. Trimming stripped 1 base from V and 10 bases from J, with 13 bases between. The CDR3 bases are TGTGCCAGCAGCTTAGTAAACGGCCGCGGAAAACTGTTTTTT. The encoded protein is CASSLVNGRGKLFF.

This chain connects TRBV7-2 to TRBJ2-7; TRBD2 aligns across 8 bases. This CDR3 is built from 18 residues. The germline CDR1 and CDR2 sequences are SGHTA and FQGNSA. V trimming: 2 bases; J trimming: 1 base; junction bases outside the gene matches: 13. The CDR3 DNA reads TGTGCCAGCAGCTTACGGGGGGGCCTAGGTAGGAGATCCTACGAGCAGTACTTC. Its translation is CASSLRGGLGRRSYEQYF.

This chain uses TRBV6-2 or TRBV6-3 with TRBJ2-1; no definite D call. The V gene lost 4 bases and the J gene lost 0 bases, with 13 bases spanning the gap. Per germline, CDR1 MNHEY and CDR2 SVGEGT. The CDR3 contains 16 residues. The CDR3 loop reads CASSSPRVSSYNEQFF. In DNA form, the CDR3 reads TGTGCCAGCAGTTCGCCCCGCGTGAGCTCCTACAATGAGCAGTTCTTC.

The chain's CDR3 is CASSRDRTSPLHF. CDR3 nucleotide sequence: TGTGCCAGCTCTCGGGACAGAACTTCACCCCTCCACTTT. V is TRBV18 and J is TRBJ1-6; 7 nucleotides match TRBD1. Trimming at V came to 6 bases and at J to 9 bases, leaving 5 bases not matched to a gene. Germline-derived CDR1 and CDR2 are KGHSH and LQKENI. The CDR3 is 13 amino acids.

J is TRBJ2-6 and V is TRBV9; D not certain. V lost 1 base and J lost 4, with 9 bases in between. The germline V gene has CDR1 SGDLS and CDR2 YYNGEE. This CDR3 contains 15 residues. Here the CDR3 reads CASSVPGEGANVLTF. For the CDR3, the DNA is TGTGCCAGCAGCGTACCGGGTGAGGGGGCCAACGTCCTGACTTTC.

The rearrangement uses TRBV11-1 and TRBJ1-6; D is ambiguous. Deletions cut 3 bases from V and 3 bases from J, with 12 bases between. Germline V lookup: CDR1 SGHAT, CDR2 FQDESV (reference sequence). The CDR3 extends over 16 amino acids. This chain's CDR3 is CASSFVGGIYNSPLHF. CDR3 coding DNA: TGTGCCAGCAGCTTTGTCGGAGGCATCTATAATTCACCCCTCCACTTT.

The chain links TRBV19 to TRBJ2-5; D possibly corresponds to TRBD2 (5 bases). CDR3 size: 15 residues. Deletions cut 4 bases from V and 1 base from J, with 13 bases between. Germline lookup yields CDR1 LNHDA and CDR2 SQIVND (reference sequence). The CDR3 region is CASSTRLALQETQYF. The CDR3 nucleotides are TGTGCCAGTAGTACTCGCCTAGCTCTCCAAGAGACCCAGTACTTC.

The chain recombines TRBV19 with TRBJ1-5; tentative D call: TRBD1 (5 bases). The V end lost 5 bases, the J end lost 9 bases, and 14 bases lay between the germline ends. Germline CDR1 LNHDA, CDR2 SQIVND (reference sequence). CDR3 size: 13 residues. CDR3 DNA sequence: TGTGCCAGTAGTCCAGGCCCCGGGGGGCCCCAGCATTTT. Encoded protein: CASSPGPGGPQHF. Full variable domain (rest looked up from reference TRBV19 and TRBJ1-5): DGGITQSPKYLFRKEGQNVTLSCEQNLNHDAMYWYRQDPGQGLRLIYYSQIVNDFQKGDIAEGYSVSREKKESFPLTVTSAQKNPTAFYLCASSPGPGGPQHFGDGTRLSIL.

The chain combines TRBV19 with TRBJ1-1; TRBD1 aligns across 7 bases. CDR1 is LNHDA and CDR2 is SQIVND in the germline V gene (reference sequence). V trimming: 5 bases; J trimming: 6 bases; junction bases outside the gene matches: 9. The CDR3 length is 14 residues. CDR3 sequence reads: CASSLSHTGAEAFF. In DNA, the CDR3 is TGTGCCAGTAGTTTATCCCACACAGGGGCTGAAGCTTTCTTT.

The chain links TRBV29-1 to TRBJ2-5; D ambiguous. Germline V gene sequence: CDR1 SQVTM, CDR2 ANQGSEA. Trimming pared 5 bases from V and 2 bases from J, leaving 15 bases between. CDR3 size: 14 residues. The CDR3 DNA is TGCAGCGTTCGAGGTTGGTCCCAACAAGAGACCCAGTACTTC. Translated, it gives CSVRGWSQQETQYF. Looking up the rest from reference TRBV29-1 and TRBJ2-5 gives the full variable domain: SAVISQKPSRDICQRGTSLTIQCQVDSQVTMMFWYRQQPGQSLTLIATANQGSEATYESGFVIDKFPISRPNLTFSTLTVSNMSPEDSSIYLCSVRGWSQQETQYFGPGTRLLVL.

This clone was picked up one time. This sequence joins TRBV6-6 and TRBJ1-6, with D tentatively TRBD1 (6 bases). Trimming cost V 5 bases and J 7 bases, with 15 bases left between them. Germline V CDR1 and CDR2: MNHNY, SVGAGI (reference sequence). CDR3 length: 15 residues. CDR3 in amino acids: CASSVIVQGNSPLHF. The CDR3 bases are TGTGCCAGCAGTGTAATCGTACAGGGAAATTCACCCCTCCACTTT.

V usage is TRBV9 and J usage is TRBJ1-5, with a possible D match to TRBD1 (6 bases). This CDR3 has 15 residues. V lost 3 bases to trimming and J lost 0 bases, with 10 bases between them. Germline assignment: CDR1 SGDLS and CDR2 YYNGEE. The CDR3 sequence is CASSAGTLSNQPQHF. The CDR3 region has the DNA TGTGCCAGCAGCGCTGGGACACTTAGCAATCAGCCCCAGCATTTT. Using reference TRBV9 and TRBJ1-5 for the parts outside the CDR3, the full variable domain is DSGVTQTPKHLITATGQRVTLRCSPRSGDLSVYWYQQSLDQGLQFLIQYYNGEERAKGNILERFSAQQFPDLHSELNLSSLELGDSALYFCASSAGTLSNQPQHFGDGTRLSIL.

The chain combines TRBV29-1 with TRBJ2-3; 7 nucleotides line up with TRBD2. The CDR3 loop spans 13 amino acids. The germline V gene encodes CDR1 SQVTM and CDR2 ANQGSEA. CDR3 residues: CSGLADRTDTQYF. The CDR3 DNA follows: TGCAGTGGTCTAGCGGACCGCACAGATACGCAGTATTTT.

In this sample, this clone turned up a few times. J is TRBJ1-1 and V is TRBV4-2, with D unclear. The V gene's germline CDR1 is LGHNA and CDR2 YNFKEQ. The CDR3 runs 13 residues. V lost 0 bases to trimming and J lost 8 bases, with 10 bases between them. CDR3 DNA: TGTGCCAGCAGCCAAGAAGGAGGCCGGGAAGCTTTCTTT. Amino acids: CASSQEGGREAFF.

The chain joins TRBV5-1 to TRBJ1-4; 8 bases map to TRBD1. The CDR3 is made up of 16 amino acids. CDR1 is SGHRS, CDR2 YFSETQ, per germline. V lost 4 bases, J lost 8 bases, and 13 bases stayed unmatched. CDR3 sequence reads: CASSPPGRTGKEKLFF. For the CDR3, the DNA is TGCGCCAGCAGCCCGCCCGGTAGGACAGGGAAGGAAAAACTGTTTTTT.